The clone carrying this T cell receptor (beta chain) was recorded at least ten times. The data belong to a study of Graves' ophthalmopathy and Graves' hyperthyroidism. V shed 2 bases and J shed 7 bases, with 11 bases lying between them. The CDR3 has 13 residues. Germline values: CDR1 SNHLY, CDR2 FYNNEI. Transcripts of RNA were the source for amplifying TCR beta CDR3 regions. The workflow started with a first-round RT-PCR run with HTBI primers and then moved on to a second-round multiplex PCR. MiXCR was run by TCRdb on the multiplex PCR reads, yielding one entry per CDR3 protein. The sample yields approximately 480,000 distinct CDR3 sequences, around 15% seen once.

Sequencing input: blood. The receptor's source is a woman under 40 with Graves' ophthalmopathy. The V gene is TRBV2, the J gene TRBJ2-5; weak D call: TRBD1 (6 bases). The CDR3 protein is CASSEQGTGTQYF. For the CDR3, the DNA is TGTGCCAGCAGTGAACAGGGGACCGGGACCCAGTACTTC.